Below are 32 T cell receptor beta chains sequenced from a single sample in a study of CD8 T cells in Susac syndrome. The RNA input was roughly 0.45 to 1 ug, and it was reverse transcribed with random hexamers. TCRdb used MiXCR to reprocess the immunoSEQ multiplex PCR reads, holding one entry per CDR3 protein. The sample yields around 62,000 distinct CDR3 sequences, roughly nine tenths seen once. The sequenced sample was CD8+ T cells from PBMCs. These TCRs come from a human donor in good health.

The V and J genes are TRBV5-5 and TRBJ1-5; D possibly corresponds to TRBD1 (6 bases). Germline V CDR1 and CDR2: SGHKS, YYEKEE (reference sequence). Between the trimmed V and J ends, which lost 0 bases and 2 bases, there was a span of 12 bases. The CDR3 sequence is 16 residues long. The DNA of the CDR3 is TGTGCCAGCAGCTTGGGGCAGGGGAGTGGCAATCAGCCCCAGCATTTT. This sequence encodes CASSLGQGSGNQPQHF.

The chain is built from TRBV6-6 and TRBJ1-5; D is unclear. The CDR3 is 12 residues long. Germline-derived CDR1 and CDR2 are MNHNY and SVGAGI (reference sequence). The ends were cut back, 0 bases at V and 7 bases at J, with 4 bases in the middle. The CDR3, as DNA: TGTGCCAGCAGTTACTCTGCGCAGCCCCAGCATTTT. This translates into CASSYSAQPQHF.

This clonotype has a handful of counts. The V and J genes are TRBV7-6 and TRBJ2-7, with 8 nucleotides matching TRBD2. CDR3 length: 14 amino acids. The ends lost 4 bases at V and 2 bases at J; junction bases unmatched: 4. Germline CDR1 is SGHVS and CDR2 is FNYEAQ. The chain's CDR3 is CASSSRGGAYEQYF. The CDR3 nucleotides read TGTGCCAGCAGCTCCCGGGGGGGGGCCTACGAGCAGTACTTC.

This chain uses TRBV29-1 with TRBJ2-3, with D perhaps matching TRBD2 (6 bases). The CDR3 is 13 amino acids. V was pared by 8 bases and J by 2 bases, with 14 bases between. CDR1 SQVTM and CDR2 ANQGSEA come from the germline V gene. The CDR3 loop is CSPEGPNTDTQYF. The CDR3 coding sequence is TGCAGCCCGGAGGGACCGAACACAGATACGCAGTATTTT.

The chain combines TRBV7-3 with TRBJ2-1; a weak D match, TRBD2 (5 bases). Trimming left V 2 bases short and J 4 bases short, with 24 bases between. The V gene's germline CDR1 is SGHTA and CDR2 FQGTGA. CDR3 length: 19 amino acids. The CDR3 loop reads CASSLFGSEGPIHYNEQFF. CDR3 coding DNA: TGTGCCAGCAGCTTATTCGGGTCCGAGGGTCCGATTCATTACAATGAGCAGTTCTTC.

This chain uses TRBV15 with TRBJ2-7; D is undetermined. The V and J ends lost 1 base and 3 bases respectively, with 10 bases between them. The germline CDR1 and CDR2 sequences are LNHNV and YYDKDF (reference sequence). The CDR3 is made up of 14 amino acids. The CDR3 nucleotides are TGTGCCACCAGCAGAGCCACCCTGGGCTACGAGCAGTACTTC. It translates to CATSRATLGYEQYF.

This clonotype was picked up a small number of times. The V and J genes are TRBV11-2 and TRBJ2-2, with TRBD2 matching over 9 bases. The germline gives CDR1 SGHAT, CDR2 FQNNGV. The CDR3 runs 16 residues. J was trimmed by 4 bases and V by 6 bases; bases with no gene match: 9. For the CDR3, the DNA is TGTGCCAGCAGTTTCGGGCTAGCGGGGACCACCGGGGAGCTGTTTTTT. This gives the protein CASSFGLAGTTGELFF.

J is TRBJ2-2 and V is TRBV10-2; no clear D. This CDR3 is built from 14 residues. Germline loops: CDR1 WSHSY, CDR2 SAAADI. Between the trimmed V and J ends, which lost 8 bases and 0 bases, there was a span of 10 bases. CDR3 DNA: TGCGCCAGCTTCGCAGGCCCGAACACCGGGGAGCTGTTTTTT. It is translated as CASFAGPNTGELFF.

The gene calls are TRBV6-1 and TRBJ2-6, with D hard to call. V was pared by 6 bases and J by 2 bases, with 5 bases between. The CDR3 totals 13 residues. Germline CDR1 MNHNS, CDR2 SASEGT. For the CDR3, the DNA is TGTGCCAGCAGAGGAGCTGGGGCCAACGTCCTGACTTTC. It is translated as CASRGAGANVLTF.

The chain couples TRBV5-6 to TRBJ2-2, with D maybe TRBD1 (6 bases). The CDR3 spans 16 residues. The germline V gene has CDR1 SGHDT and CDR2 YYEEEE. The V and J ends lost 4 bases and 6 bases respectively, with 19 bases between them. Here the CDR3 DNA reads TGTGCCAGCAGCCCGAGCTACAGGGAAGAGCCCGGGGAGCTGTTTTTT. The encoded protein is CASSPSYREEPGELFF.

This chain connects TRBV7-2 to TRBJ2-2, with 7 nucleotides matching TRBD2. The CDR3 length is 17 residues. Trimming cost V 4 bases and J 5 bases; bases outside gene matches: 13. Germline V gives CDR1 SGHTA, CDR2 FQGNSA. The CDR3 protein is CASSSPRRGEWTGELFF. Written as DNA, the CDR3 is TGTGCCAGCAGCTCACCCCGCCGGGGGGAGTGGACCGGGGAGCTGTTTTTT.

This clonotype was found once. The V gene is TRBV12-3 or TRBV12-4, the J gene TRBJ1-5; D is perhaps TRBD1 (6 bases). This CDR3 is 14 amino acids long. Trimming shortened V by 2 bases and J by 7 bases, and 12 bases separated the two germline ends. The chain's CDR3 is CASSLSDSWQPQHF. Here the CDR3 DNA reads TGTGCCAGCAGTTTATCGGACAGTTGGCAGCCCCAGCATTTT.

This clonotype was recorded once. This rearrangement joins TRBV20-1 to TRBJ2-3, with 9 bases lining up with TRBD1. V lost 4 bases and J lost 2; bases outside the gene matches: 4. Germline V lookup: CDR1 DFQATT, CDR2 SNEGSKA (reference sequence). The CDR3 totals 14 residues. The CDR3 is CSATHRGLTDTQYF. The CDR3 nucleotides are TGCAGTGCTACCCACAGGGGGCTCACAGATACGCAGTATTTT.

The chain couples TRBV5-6 to TRBJ1-1; D may be TRBD1 (6 bases). CDR3 size: 16 residues. Trimming took 4 bases from V and 4 from J, leaving 20 bases between them. Germline CDR1 reads SGHDT; CDR2 reads YYEEEE. CDR3 amino acids: CASSHLRGGCATEAFF. In DNA, the CDR3 is TGTGCCAGCAGCCATCTGCGGGGGGGCTGCGCCACTGAAGCTTTCTTT.

This chain connects TRBV28 to TRBJ1-2; 9 positions agree with TRBD1. The CDR3 extends over 15 amino acids. Per germline, CDR1 MDHEN and CDR2 SYDVKM. The V gene end was trimmed by 4 bases and the J gene end by 5 bases; junction bases not matched to a gene: 8. Here the CDR3 reads CASSSTGQGGYGYTF. For the CDR3, the DNA is TGTGCCAGCAGTTCGACGGGACAGGGTGGATATGGCTACACCTTC.

The chain carries TRBV2 and TRBJ2-3, with D perhaps matching TRBD2 (6 bases). Trimming took 8 bases from V and 0 from J, leaving 9 bases between them. Germline V CDR1 and CDR2: SNHLY, FYNNEI. The CDR3 is made up of 13 amino acids. The CDR3 bases are TGTGCCAGCGGAGGGGCCAGCACAGATACGCAGTATTTT. Protein: CASGGASTDTQYF. Combining the CDR3 with reference TRBV2 and TRBJ2-3 gives the whole variable domain EPEVTQTPSHQVTQMGQEVILRCVPISNHLYFYWYRQILGQKVEFLVSFYNNEISEKSEIFDDQFSVERPDGSNFTLKIRSTKLEDSAMYFCASGGASTDTQYFGPGTRLTVL.

The gene calls are TRBV9 and TRBJ2-7, with D possibly matching TRBD2 (6 bases). This CDR3 spans 13 amino acids. Germline CDR1 is SGDLS and CDR2 is YYNGEE. V was cut by 0 bases and J by 2 bases, with 6 bases left in between. The CDR3 bases are TGTGCCAGCAGCGTAGGGACTACCTACGAGCAGTACTTC. Its translation is CASSVGTTYEQYF.

V and J are TRBV7-9 and TRBJ1-6; no definite D call. Trimming removed 5 bases from V and 0 bases from J, with 11 bases in between. The germline V gene has CDR1 SEHNR and CDR2 FQNEAQ (reference sequence). The CDR3 covers 16 residues. CDR3 loop: CASSIQDSSYNSPLHF. CDR3 DNA sequence: TGTGCCAGCAGCATACAAGATAGCTCCTATAATTCACCCCTCCACTTT.

The rearrangement uses TRBV9 and TRBJ2-7; TRBD1 agrees at 12 bases. The CDR3 is 15 residues long. Germline trimming cut 3 bases from V and 6 bases from J; bases unmatched to any gene: 7. Germline-derived CDR1 and CDR2 are SGDLS and YYNGEE. CDR3 loop: CASSAGGTGGGEQYF. The CDR3 DNA is TGTGCCAGCAGCGCAGGAGGGACAGGGGGCGGCGAGCAGTACTTC.

The genes are TRBV12-3 or TRBV12-4 and TRBJ2-7; D possibly corresponds to TRBD2 (6 bases). This CDR3 contains 14 residues. Trimming took 3 bases from V and 6 from J, leaving 15 bases between them. Written as DNA, the CDR3 is TGTGCCAGCAGTTTGGGGAGTGGGACTCTCGAGCAGTACTTC. The encoded protein is CASSLGSGTLEQYF.

The chain employs TRBV29-1 and TRBJ2-2; no firm D call. The CDR3 consists of 14 residues. V lost 4 bases to trimming and J lost 0 bases, with 9 bases between them. Germline-derived CDR1 and CDR2 are SQVTM and ANQGSEA. This chain's CDR3 is CSVVGSTNTGELFF. The CDR3, as DNA: TGCAGCGTTGTCGGCTCGACGAACACCGGGGAGCTGTTTTTT.

The V and J genes are TRBV29-1 and TRBJ2-3, with D perhaps TRBD1 or TRBD2 (5 bases each). Trimming took 3 bases from V and 7 from J, leaving 8 bases between them. This CDR3 comprises 11 residues. Germline lookup yields CDR1 SQVTM and CDR2 ANQGSEA. As DNA, the CDR3 is TGCAGCGTTGATGGGGGAAATACGCAGTATTTT. Translated, it gives CSVDGGNTQYF.

The chain combines TRBV4-3 with TRBJ1-2, with D maybe TRBD1 (5 bases). Germline-derived CDR1 and CDR2 are LGHNA and YSLEER. The germline V and J ends were trimmed by 4 bases and 2 bases, with 17 bases remaining between them. The CDR3 sequence is 16 residues long. The CDR3 protein is CASSPRLTAQNYGYTF. The CDR3 DNA is TGCGCCAGCAGCCCCCGATTGACAGCGCAGAACTATGGCTACACCTTC.

J is TRBJ2-1 and V is TRBV6-5, with a weak D call TRBD1 (6 bases). The V gene's germline CDR1 is MNHEY and CDR2 SVGAGI. V lost 5 bases to trimming and J lost 8 bases, with 19 bases between them. This CDR3 comprises 15 residues. The CDR3 spells CASSQGGGLGDEQFF. Written as DNA, the CDR3 is TGTGCCAGCAGTCAAGGTGGGGGCCTGGGGGATGAGCAGTTCTTC.

The chain combines TRBV4-3 with TRBJ1-6; 9 positions agree with TRBD1. V lost 3 bases to trimming and J lost 8 bases; unmatched junction nucleotides: 5. Germline V lookup: CDR1 LGHNA, CDR2 YSLEER. This CDR3 is built from 15 residues. The CDR3, as DNA: TGCGCCAGCAGCCAGGGGACAGGGTTTGATTCACCCCTCCACTTT. It specifies CASSQGTGFDSPLHF.

This chain links TRBV19 with TRBJ2-7; maybe TRBD2 (6 bases). Germline loops: CDR1 LNHDA, CDR2 SQIVND (reference sequence). This CDR3 comprises 14 residues. Trimming removed 3 bases from V and 0 bases from J, with 9 bases in between. The CDR3 region is CASSIFGSSYEQYF. The CDR3 DNA is TGTGCCAGTAGTATCTTCGGGAGCTCCTACGAGCAGTACTTC.

The count of this clonotype is one. CDR3 sequence: CASSVEHHTDTQYF. The CDR3, as DNA: TGTGCCAGCAGCGTCGAACACCACACAGATACGCAGTATTTT. This rearrangement joins TRBV9 to TRBJ2-3; D unclear. Trimming removed 2 bases from V and 2 bases from J, with 9 bases in between. The CDR3 has 14 amino acids. Germline V CDR1 and CDR2: SGDLS, YYNGEE.

The rearrangement links TRBV2 to TRBJ2-7; D may be TRBD1 or TRBD2 (7 bases each). V lost 1 base and J lost 2, with 12 bases in between. The germline V gene encodes CDR1 SNHLY and CDR2 FYNNEI. The CDR3 length is 15 residues. DNA of the CDR3: TGTGCCAGCAGTGAAGGGGGGGGACAGACCTACGAGCAGTACTTC. The encoded protein is CASSEGGGQTYEQYF.

The rearrangement joins TRBV6-4 to TRBJ2-3, with 7 bases fitting TRBD2. With 3 bases clipped from V and 0 bases from J, the junction kept 6 bases outside the gene matches. CDR1 and CDR2 from the germline V gene are MRHNA and SNTAGT. CDR3 length equals 16 residues. CDR3 in amino acids: CASSELAGASTDTQYF. For the CDR3, the DNA is TGTGCCAGCAGTGAATTAGCGGGCGCTAGCACAGATACGCAGTATTTT.

The chain has TRBV14 and TRBJ1-1, with no clear D. The V gene's germline CDR1 is SGHDN and CDR2 FVKESK. Trimming removed 2 bases at V and 1 base at J, with 8 bases between. This CDR3 is built from 14 residues. CDR3 in DNA: TGTGCCAGCAGCCAACTCCCCCAGAACACTGAAGCTTTCTTT. Its protein is CASSQLPQNTEAFF.

This chain joins TRBV19 and TRBJ1-1, with D uncertain. The CDR3 runs to 12 residues. Trimming left V 6 bases short and J 1 base short, with 6 bases between. Germline CDR1 and CDR2: LNHDA and SQIVND (reference sequence). The CDR3 protein is CASRPANTEAFF. The CDR3 bases are TGTGCCAGTAGACCCGCGAACACTGAAGCTTTCTTT.

The rearrangement joins TRBV4-3 to TRBJ1-1, with D unclear. V was shortened by 0 bases and J by 2 bases, with 7 bases between the two germline ends. Germline V gives CDR1 LGHNA, CDR2 YSLEER. The CDR3 is 14 residues long. CDR3 DNA: TGCGCCAGCAGCCAAGAGGAGGCCAACACTGAAGCTTTCTTT. Protein product: CASSQEEANTEAFF.